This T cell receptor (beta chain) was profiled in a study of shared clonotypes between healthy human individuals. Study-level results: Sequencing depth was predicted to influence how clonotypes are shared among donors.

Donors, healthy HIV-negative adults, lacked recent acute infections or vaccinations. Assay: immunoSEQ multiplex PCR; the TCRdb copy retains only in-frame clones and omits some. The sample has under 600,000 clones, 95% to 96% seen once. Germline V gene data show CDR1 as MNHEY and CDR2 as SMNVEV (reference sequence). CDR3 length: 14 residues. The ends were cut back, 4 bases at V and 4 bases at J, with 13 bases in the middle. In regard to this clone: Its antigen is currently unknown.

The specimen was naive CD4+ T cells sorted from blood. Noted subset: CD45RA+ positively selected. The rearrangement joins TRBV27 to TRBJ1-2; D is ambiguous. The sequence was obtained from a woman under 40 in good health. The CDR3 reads CASSSGKGLYGYTF. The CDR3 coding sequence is TGTGCCAGCAGTTCGGGAAAAGGGCTCTATGGCTACACCTTC.